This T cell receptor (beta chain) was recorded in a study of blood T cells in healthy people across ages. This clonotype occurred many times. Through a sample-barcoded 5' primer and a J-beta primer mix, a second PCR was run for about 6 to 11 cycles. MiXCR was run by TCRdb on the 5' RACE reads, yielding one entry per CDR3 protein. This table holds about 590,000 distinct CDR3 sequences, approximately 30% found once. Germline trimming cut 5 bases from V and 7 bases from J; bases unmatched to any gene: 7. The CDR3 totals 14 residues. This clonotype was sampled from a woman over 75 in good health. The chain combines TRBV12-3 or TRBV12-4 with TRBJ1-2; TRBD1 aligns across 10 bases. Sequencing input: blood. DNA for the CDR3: TGTGCCAGCAGTCGTCCCGGGACAGGGGCTGGCTACACCTTC. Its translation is CASSRPGTGAGYTF.